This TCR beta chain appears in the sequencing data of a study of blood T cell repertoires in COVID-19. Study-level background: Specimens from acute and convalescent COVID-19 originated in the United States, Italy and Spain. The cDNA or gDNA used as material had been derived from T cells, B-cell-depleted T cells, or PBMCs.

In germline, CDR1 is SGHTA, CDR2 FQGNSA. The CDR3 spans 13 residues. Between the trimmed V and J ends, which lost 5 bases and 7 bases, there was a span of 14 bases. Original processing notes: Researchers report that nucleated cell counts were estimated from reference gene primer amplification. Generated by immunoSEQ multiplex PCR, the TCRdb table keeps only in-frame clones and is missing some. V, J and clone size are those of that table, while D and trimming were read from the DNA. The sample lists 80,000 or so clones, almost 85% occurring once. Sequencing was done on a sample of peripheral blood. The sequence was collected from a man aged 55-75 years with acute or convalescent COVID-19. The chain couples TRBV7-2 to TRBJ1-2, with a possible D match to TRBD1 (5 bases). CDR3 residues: CASSRGRDVGYTF. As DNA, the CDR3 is TGTGCCAGCAGCAGGGGCAGGGATGTTGGCTACACCTTC. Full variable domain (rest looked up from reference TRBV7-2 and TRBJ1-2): GAGVSQSPSNKVTEKGKDVELRCDPISGHTALYWYRQSLGQGLEFLIYFQGNSAPDKSGLPSDRFSAERTGGSVSTLTIQRTQQEDSAVYLCASSRGRDVGYTFGSGTRLTVV.